This entry is about one TCR beta chain. What it recognizes is unknown. The data were taken from a study of cytomegalovirus exposure and HLA in healthy donors. Study observations and caveats: It was reportedly the case that the classifier diagnosed cytomegalovirus status with high specificity and sensitivity.

Trimming shortened V by 5 bases and J by 9 bases, and 21 bases separated the two germline ends. This CDR3 region has 15 residues. The germline V gene encodes CDR1 SGHNT and CDR2 YYREEE (reference sequence). Using immunoSEQ multiplex PCR, the repertoire was profiled, and TCRdb retains in-frame clones only, with some absent. The profile covers 120,000 to 150,000 clones, with 85% to 90% appearing a single time and 7.5% to 8.5% taken by the ten largest. Sequenced input: PBMCs. This rearrangement joins TRBV5-4 to TRBJ2-1, with D unresolved. The sequence was obtained from a woman under 30 in good health and CMV-seropositive. CDR3 in DNA: TGTGCCAGCAGTCCCGCCGGCGTCCCAGCAGGTGAGCAGTTCTTC. This sequence encodes CASSPAGVPAGEQFF.